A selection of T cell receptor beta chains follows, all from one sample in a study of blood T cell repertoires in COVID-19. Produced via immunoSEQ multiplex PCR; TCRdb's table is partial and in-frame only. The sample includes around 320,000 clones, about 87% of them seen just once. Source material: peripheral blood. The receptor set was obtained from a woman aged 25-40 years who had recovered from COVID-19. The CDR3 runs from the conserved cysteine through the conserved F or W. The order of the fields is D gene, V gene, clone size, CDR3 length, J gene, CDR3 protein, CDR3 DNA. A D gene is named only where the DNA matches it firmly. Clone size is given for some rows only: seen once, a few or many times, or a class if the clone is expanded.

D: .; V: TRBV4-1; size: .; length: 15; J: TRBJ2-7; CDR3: CASSQVTDFSYEQYF; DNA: TGCGCCAGCAGCCAAGTGACAGATTTCTCCTACGAGCAGTACTTC
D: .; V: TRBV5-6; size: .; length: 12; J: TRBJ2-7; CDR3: CASSPGGYEQYF; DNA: TGTGCCAGCAGCCCCGGAGGGTACGAGCAGTACTTC
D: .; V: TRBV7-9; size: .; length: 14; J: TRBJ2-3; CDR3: CASSLSGPTDTQYF; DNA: TGTGCCAGCAGTTTAAGCGGGCCGACAGATACGCAGTATTTT
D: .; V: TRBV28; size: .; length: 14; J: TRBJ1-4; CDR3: CASSFMAGTKKLFF; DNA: TGTGCCAGCAGTTTCATGGCAGGGACTAAAAAACTGTTTTTT
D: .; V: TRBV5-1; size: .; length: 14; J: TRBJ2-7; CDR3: CASSSTESSYEQYF; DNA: TGCGCCAGCAGCTCGACAGAAAGCTCCTACGAGCAGTACTTC
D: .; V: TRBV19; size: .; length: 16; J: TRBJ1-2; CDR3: CASSIPREGLVHGYTF; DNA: TGTGCCAGTAGTATACCCCGGGAGGGGCTGGTCCATGGCTACACCTTC
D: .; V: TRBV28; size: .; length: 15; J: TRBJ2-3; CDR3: CASSLGPGRTDTQYF; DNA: TGTGCCAGCAGTTTAGGGCCAGGGCGGACAGATACGCAGTATTTT
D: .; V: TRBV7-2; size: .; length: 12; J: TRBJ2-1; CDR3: CASSSNTQAQFF; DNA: TGTGCCAGCAGCTCCAACACACAGGCGCAGTTCTTC
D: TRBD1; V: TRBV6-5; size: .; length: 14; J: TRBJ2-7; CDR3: CASSRDRGPREQYF; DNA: TGTGCCAGCAGTAGGGACAGGGGGCCTCGGGAGCAGTACTTC
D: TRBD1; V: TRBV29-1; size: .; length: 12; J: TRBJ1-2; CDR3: CSVGQGAGGYTF; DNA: TGCAGCGTTGGACAGGGGGCAGGGGGCTACACCTTC
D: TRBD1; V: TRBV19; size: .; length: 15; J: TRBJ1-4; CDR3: CASTFAGTGNEKLFF; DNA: TGTGCCAGTACCTTTGCCGGGACAGGGAATGAAAAACTGTTTTTT
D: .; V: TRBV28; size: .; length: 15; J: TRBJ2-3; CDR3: CASSCELAAQDTQYF; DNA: TGTGCCAGCAGTTGTGAACTTGCCGCACAGGATACGCAGTATTTT
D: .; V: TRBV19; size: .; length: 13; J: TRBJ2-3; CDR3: CASSSQGTDTQYF; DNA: TGTGCCAGTAGTAGCCAGGGGACAGATACGCAGTATTTT
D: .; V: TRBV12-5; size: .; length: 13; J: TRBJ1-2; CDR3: CASGLIGGDGYTF; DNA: TGTGCTAGTGGTTTGATTGGGGGCGATGGCTACACCTTC
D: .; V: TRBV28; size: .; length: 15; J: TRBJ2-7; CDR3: CASNRLGGSPYEQYF; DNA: TGTGCCAGTAATCGACTCGGTGGATCTCCCTACGAGCAGTACTTC
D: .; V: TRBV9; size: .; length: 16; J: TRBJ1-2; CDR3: CASSVVLGQWDGGYTF; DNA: TGTGCCAGCAGCGTAGTCTTAGGACAGTGGGATGGTGGCTACACCTTC
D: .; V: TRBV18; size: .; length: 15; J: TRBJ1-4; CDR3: CASSPRSTSGEKLFF; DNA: TGTGCCAGCTCACCGAGGAGTACCTCTGGGGAAAAACTGTTTTTT
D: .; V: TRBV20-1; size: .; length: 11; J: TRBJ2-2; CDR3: CSARNSGELFF; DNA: TGCAGTGCTAGAAACTCCGGGGAGCTGTTTTTT
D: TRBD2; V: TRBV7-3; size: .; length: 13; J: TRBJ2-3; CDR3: CASKAGGTDTQYF; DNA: TGTGCCAGCAAGGCGGGGGGTACAGATACGCAGTATTTT
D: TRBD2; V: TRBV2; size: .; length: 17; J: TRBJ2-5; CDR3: CASRPLAGGPQEETQYF; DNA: TGTGCCAGCAGACCGCTAGCGGGGGGGCCCCAGGAAGAGACCCAGTACTTC
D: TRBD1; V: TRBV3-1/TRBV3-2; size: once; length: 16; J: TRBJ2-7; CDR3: CASSQIPQRGQGVEYF; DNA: TGTGCCAGCAGCCAGATACCCCAGCGGGGACAGGGTGTGGAGTACTTC
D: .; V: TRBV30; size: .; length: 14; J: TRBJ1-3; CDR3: CAWGAGLGGNTIYF; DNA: TGTGCCTGGGGGGCCGGCCTCGGAGGAAACACCATATATTTT
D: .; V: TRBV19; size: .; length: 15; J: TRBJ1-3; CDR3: CASRPTGSSGNTIYF; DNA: TGTGCCAGTAGGCCGACAGGTAGCTCTGGAAACACCATATATTTT
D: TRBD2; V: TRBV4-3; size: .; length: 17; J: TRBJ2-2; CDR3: CASSQDPSGGGTGELFF; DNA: TGCGCCAGCAGCCAAGATCCTAGCGGGGGGGGCACCGGGGAGCTGTTTTTT
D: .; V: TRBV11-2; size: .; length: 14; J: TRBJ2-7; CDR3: CASRPVRQGYEQYF; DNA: TGTGCCAGCAGGCCGGTTCGGCAGGGCTACGAGCAGTACTTC
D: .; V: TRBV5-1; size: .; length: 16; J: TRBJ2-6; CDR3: CASGPGTSSGANVLTF; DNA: TGCGCCAGCGGTCCCGGGACATCCTCTGGGGCCAACGTCCTGACTTTC
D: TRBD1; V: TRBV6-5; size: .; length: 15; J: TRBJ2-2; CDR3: CASRPDRGRTGELFF; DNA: TGTGCCAGCAGGCCGGACAGGGGTAGGACCGGGGAGCTGTTTTTT
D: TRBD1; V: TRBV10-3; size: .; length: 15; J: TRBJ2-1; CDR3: CAISDGDRGGNEQFF; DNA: TGTGCCATCAGTGATGGGGACAGGGGCGGGAATGAGCAGTTCTTC
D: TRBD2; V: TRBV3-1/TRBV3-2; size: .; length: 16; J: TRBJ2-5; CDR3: CASSQGAGGLGETQYF; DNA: TGTGCCAGCAGCCAAGGGGCGGGGGGGCTTGGAGAGACCCAGTACTTC